What follows is one TCR beta chain and its context. The CDR3 extends over 15 amino acids. In germline, CDR1 is LGHNA, CDR2 YNFKEQ. Losses at the gene ends were 1 base for V and 6 bases for J; bases not matched to a gene: 8. These data originate in a study of blood T cell repertoires in COVID-19. In the study overall: T cells, B-cell-depleted T cells, or PBMCs provided the cDNA or gDNA that served as material.

How the authors handled the data: Estimation of nucleated cell counts was performed using reference gene primer amplification. Profiled with immunoSEQ multiplex PCR; TCRdb holds only in-frame clones, not every one. The DNA gave D and trimming, while V, J and clone size come from that table. This sample has over 200,000 clones, with about 85% found just once. Sequencing used peripheral blood. This receptor was taken from a young woman who had recovered from COVID-19. The gene calls are TRBV4-2 and TRBJ2-7; 8 positions match TRBD2. CDR3 nucleotide sequence: TGTGCCAGCAGCCAAGCGGGGGGGATATCGTCCGAGCAGTACTTC. The encoded protein is CASSQAGGISSEQYF.